This is a list of T cell receptor beta chains from one sample in a study of blood T cells in healthy people across ages. One entry per CDR3 protein, called by TCRdb with MiXCR from the 5' RACE reads. The repertoire includes about 1 million distinct CDR3 sequences, roughly 45% of them detected once, and approximately 20% sits in the top ten. The sequenced sample consisted of blood. The receptors come from a woman aged 55 to 70 in good health. The CDR3 runs from the conserved cysteine through the conserved F or W. Each record gives: D gene, CDR3 length, clone size, V gene, J gene, CDR3 protein, CDR3 DNA. The D gene is left open where the match is weak. Clone size appears in some rows only: once, few, many, or a class for an expanded clone.

d_gene: -
len: 14
abundance: -
v_gene: TRBV7-7
j_gene: TRBJ2-3
CDR3aa: CASSRNSGTDTQYF
CDR3nt: TGTGCCAGCAGCAGGAATAGCGGCACAGATACGCAGTATTTT

d_gene: -
len: 15
abundance: -
v_gene: TRBV29-1
j_gene: TRBJ2-7
CDR3aa: CSVYGGGQNSYEQYF
CDR3nt: TGCAGCGTTTATGGGGGGGGACAGAATTCCTACGAGCAGTACTTC

d_gene: -
len: 11
abundance: -
v_gene: TRBV20-1
j_gene: TRBJ1-2
CDR3aa: CSARRGSGYTF
CDR3nt: TGCAGTGCTAGGCGGGGTTCTGGCTACACCTTC

d_gene: TRBD1
len: 16
abundance: -
v_gene: TRBV19
j_gene: TRBJ2-7
CDR3aa: CASSPPPGGKIYEQYF
CDR3nt: TGTGCCAGTAGTCCTCCCCCAGGGGGCAAAATCTACGAGCAGTACTTC

d_gene: -
len: 14
abundance: -
v_gene: TRBV5-8
j_gene: TRBJ2-5
CDR3aa: CASSLRGTQETQYF
CDR3nt: TGTGCCAGCAGCTTACGGGGCACCCAGGAGACCCAGTACTTC

d_gene: TRBD1
len: 15
abundance: -
v_gene: TRBV6-5
j_gene: TRBJ1-1
CDR3aa: CASSLGQGGKTEAFF
CDR3nt: TGTGCCAGCAGTTTGGGACAGGGCGGGAAGACTGAAGCTTTCTTT

d_gene: TRBD1
len: 14
abundance: -
v_gene: TRBV5-1
j_gene: TRBJ1-2
CDR3aa: CASTETGEVGGYTF
CDR3nt: TGCGCCAGCACCGAAACAGGGGAAGTAGGCGGCTACACCTTC

d_gene: -
len: 13
abundance: -
v_gene: TRBV27
j_gene: TRBJ2-5
CDR3aa: CASSVVGVEEQYF
CDR3nt: TGTGCCAGCAGTGTTGTAGGGGTAGAAGAGCAGTACTTC

d_gene: -
len: 15
abundance: -
v_gene: TRBV6-5
j_gene: TRBJ2-3
CDR3aa: CASSPRQTPTDTQYF
CDR3nt: TGTGCCAGCAGTCCCCGCCAAACACCCACAGATACGCAGTATTTT

d_gene: -
len: 13
abundance: few
v_gene: TRBV30
j_gene: TRBJ1-1
CDR3aa: CAWSVNSYTEAFF
CDR3nt: TGTGCCTGGAGTGTAAACTCGTACACTGAAGCTTTCTTT

d_gene: TRBD1
len: 14
abundance: few
v_gene: TRBV28
j_gene: TRBJ1-4
CDR3aa: CASSLRGTNEKLFF
CDR3nt: TGTGCCAGCAGCCTCAGGGGGACTAATGAAAAACTGTTTTTT

d_gene: -
len: 13
abundance: few
v_gene: TRBV7-2
j_gene: TRBJ2-7
CDR3aa: CASSLDPRYEQYF
CDR3nt: TGTGCCAGCAGCTTAGACCCCCGTTACGAGCAGTACTTC

d_gene: -
len: 13
abundance: few
v_gene: TRBV5-1
j_gene: TRBJ1-2
CDR3aa: CASSPGTHYGYTF
CDR3nt: TGCGCCAGCAGCCCCGGGACACACTATGGCTACACCTTC

d_gene: TRBD2
len: 17
abundance: few
v_gene: TRBV7-9
j_gene: TRBJ2-1
CDR3aa: CASSLIEAGVEDNEQFF
CDR3nt: TGTGCCAGCAGCTTAATCGAAGCGGGAGTTGAGGACAATGAGCAGTTCTTC

d_gene: -
len: 14
abundance: -
v_gene: TRBV7-2
j_gene: TRBJ1-2
CDR3aa: CASSEDRLGYGYTF
CDR3nt: TGTGCCAGCAGCGAAGACAGGTTAGGCTATGGCTACACCTTC

d_gene: -
len: 16
abundance: few
v_gene: TRBV6-5
j_gene: TRBJ2-4
CDR3aa: CASRSGGSSAKNIQYF
CDR3nt: TGTGCCAGCAGGTCAGGGGGGTCCTCGGCCAAAAACATTCAGTACTTC

d_gene: TRBD1
len: 17
abundance: -
v_gene: TRBV13
j_gene: TRBJ2-1
CDR3aa: CASSPRQGAYPYNEQFF
CDR3nt: TGTGCCAGCAGCCCAAGACAGGGGGCGTACCCATACAATGAGCAGTTCTTC

d_gene: TRBD2
len: 15
abundance: -
v_gene: TRBV7-2
j_gene: TRBJ2-3
CDR3aa: CASSLSGMDTDTQYF
CDR3nt: TGTGCCAGCAGCCTTAGCGGGATGGACACAGATACGCAGTATTTT

d_gene: TRBD1
len: 15
abundance: -
v_gene: TRBV20-1
j_gene: TRBJ2-3
CDR3aa: CSAREDGQGTDTQYF
CDR3nt: TGCAGTGCTAGGGAGGATGGACAGGGGACAGATACGCAGTATTTT

d_gene: -
len: 17
abundance: -
v_gene: TRBV7-3
j_gene: TRBJ2-1
CDR3aa: CASSLIGSRSSYIEQFF
CDR3nt: TGTGCCAGCAGCTTAATCGGTTCGCGGAGCTCCTACATTGAGCAGTTCTTC

d_gene: TRBD1
len: 15
abundance: few
v_gene: TRBV5-1
j_gene: TRBJ2-3
CDR3aa: CASSQGQGRTDTQYF
CDR3nt: TGCGCCAGCAGCCAAGGACAGGGGCGCACAGATACGCAGTATTTT

d_gene: -
len: 15
abundance: -
v_gene: TRBV6-2/TRBV6-3
j_gene: TRBJ2-5
CDR3aa: CASSYIRSGARTQYF
CDR3nt: TGTGCCAGCAGTTACATCCGGTCCGGTGCGAGGACCCAGTACTTC

d_gene: TRBD1
len: 14
abundance: few
v_gene: TRBV28
j_gene: TRBJ2-7
CDR3aa: CASTGQGAPSAQYF
CDR3nt: TGTGCCAGCACCGGACAGGGGGCCCCCTCTGCCCAGTACTTC

d_gene: -
len: 16
abundance: -
v_gene: TRBV29-1
j_gene: TRBJ2-3
CDR3aa: CSVEGRPTDSTDTQYF
CDR3nt: TGCAGCGTTGAAGGTCGGCCCACTGATAGCACAGATACGCAGTATTTT

d_gene: -
len: 11
abundance: few
v_gene: TRBV20-1
j_gene: TRBJ2-7
CDR3aa: CSASAGSEQYF
CDR3nt: TGCAGTGCTAGTGCAGGGTCTGAGCAGTACTTC

d_gene: TRBD2
len: 13
abundance: -
v_gene: TRBV7-9
j_gene: TRBJ2-7
CDR3aa: CASGSSGAYEQYF
CDR3nt: TGTGCCAGCGGTTCTAGCGGCGCCTACGAGCAGTACTTC

d_gene: -
len: 13
abundance: -
v_gene: TRBV6-5
j_gene: TRBJ1-4
CDR3aa: CASSTPAHEKLFF
CDR3nt: TGTGCCAGCAGTACCCCGGCCCATGAAAAACTGTTTTTT

d_gene: TRBD2
len: 15
abundance: few
v_gene: TRBV20-1
j_gene: TRBJ2-7
CDR3aa: CSAGQTSGSSYEQYF
CDR3nt: TGCAGTGCCGGACAAACTAGCGGGAGCTCCTACGAGCAGTACTTC

d_gene: -
len: 15
abundance: -
v_gene: TRBV6-1
j_gene: TRBJ2-7
CDR3aa: CASSGKRRSSYEQYF
CDR3nt: TGTGCCAGCAGTGGGAAGCGGAGGAGCTCCTACGAGCAGTACTTC

d_gene: TRBD1
len: 17
abundance: -
v_gene: TRBV12-3/TRBV12-4
j_gene: TRBJ1-6
CDR3aa: CASSKRQGNGYNSPLHF
CDR3nt: TGTGCCAGCAGTAAGAGACAGGGGAACGGATATAATTCACCCCTCCACTTT

d_gene: TRBD2
len: 15
abundance: -
v_gene: TRBV11-1
j_gene: TRBJ2-3
CDR3aa: CASSQTSGKTDTQYF
CDR3nt: TGTGCCAGCAGCCAAACTAGCGGGAAGACAGATACGCAGTATTTT

d_gene: -
len: 14
abundance: -
v_gene: TRBV12-3/TRBV12-4
j_gene: TRBJ2-1
CDR3aa: CASSLRESVGKQFF
CDR3nt: TGTGCCAGCAGTTTACGGGAGTCGGTCGGTAAGCAGTTCTTC

d_gene: TRBD1
len: 17
abundance: -
v_gene: TRBV3-1
j_gene: TRBJ2-6
CDR3aa: CASSPRTGNSGANVLTF
CDR3nt: TGTGCCAGCAGCCCGCGGACAGGAAACTCTGGGGCCAACGTCCTGACTTTC

d_gene: TRBD2
len: 15
abundance: few
v_gene: TRBV29-1
j_gene: TRBJ2-1
CDR3aa: CSAWGTSGKNNEQFF
CDR3nt: TGCAGCGCCTGGGGGACTAGCGGGAAGAACAATGAGCAGTTCTTC

d_gene: TRBD1
len: 16
abundance: -
v_gene: TRBV6-5
j_gene: TRBJ1-2
CDR3aa: CASSYGAGGTGIGYTF
CDR3nt: TGTGCCAGCAGTTACGGAGCCGGCGGGACAGGGATTGGCTACACCTTC

d_gene: -
len: 16
abundance: -
v_gene: TRBV5-1
j_gene: TRBJ2-5
CDR3aa: CASSLVSGGSRETQYF
CDR3nt: TGCGCCAGCAGCTTGGTATCCGGCGGCTCCAGGGAGACCCAGTACTTC

d_gene: TRBD1
len: 14
abundance: once
v_gene: TRBV6-2/TRBV6-3
j_gene: TRBJ1-2
CDR3aa: CASYFGTGNYGYTF
CDR3nt: TGTGCCAGCTATTTCGGGACAGGGAACTATGGCTACACCTTC

d_gene: -
len: 16
abundance: -
v_gene: TRBV27
j_gene: TRBJ2-1
CDR3aa: CASSPRVGLTPDEQFF
CDR3nt: TGTGCCAGCAGTCCTCGTGTGGGACTCACCCCAGATGAGCAGTTCTTC

d_gene: -
len: 15
abundance: -
v_gene: TRBV20-1
j_gene: TRBJ2-7
CDR3aa: CSARGFAGNSYEQYF
CDR3nt: TGCAGTGCTAGGGGGTTTGCGGGAAACTCCTACGAGCAGTACTTC

d_gene: -
len: 14
abundance: few
v_gene: TRBV28
j_gene: TRBJ1-6
CDR3aa: CASSPGQGWSPLHF
CDR3nt: TGTGCCAGCAGTCCGGGGCAGGGTTGGTCACCCCTCCACTTT

d_gene: TRBD1
len: 15
abundance: -
v_gene: TRBV15
j_gene: TRBJ1-2
CDR3aa: CATSRTGGGNYGYTF
CDR3nt: TGTGCCACCAGCCGAACAGGGGGCGGAAACTATGGCTACACCTTC

d_gene: -
len: 15
abundance: -
v_gene: TRBV20-1
j_gene: TRBJ2-7
CDR3aa: CSAIPRTIDSYEQYF
CDR3nt: TGCAGTGCTATCCCAAGGACTATCGACTCCTACGAGCAGTACTTC

d_gene: TRBD1
len: 15
abundance: few
v_gene: TRBV6-1
j_gene: TRBJ1-5
CDR3aa: CASSLQGQFNQPQHF
CDR3nt: TGTGCCAGCAGCCTACAGGGGCAGTTCAATCAGCCCCAGCATTTT

d_gene: -
len: 13
abundance: -
v_gene: TRBV12-3/TRBV12-4
j_gene: TRBJ1-2
CDR3aa: CASSPAQMGGYTF
CDR3nt: TGTGCCAGCAGCCCCGCTCAGATGGGTGGCTACACCTTC